This T cell receptor beta chain was captured in a study of T cell repertoires in cytomegalovirus infection. Study-level findings and limits: What dominated the ex vivo response were HLA-C-restricted CMV-specific TCR beta clonotypes. Adding up the frequency of public TCR beta families identified people who carried CMV plus the relevant HLA.

TCRdb re-analysed the reads in MiXCR, keeping a single row per CDR3 protein. The sample lists 750,000 to 950,000 distinct CDR3 sequences, 29% occurring once. The germline V gene encodes CDR1 LGHNA and CDR2 YNFKEQ. Germline trimming cut 4 bases from V and 2 bases from J; bases unmatched to any gene: 15. The CDR3 has 18 residues. About this clonotype: Its cognate antigen is unknown.

This chain uses TRBV4-2 with TRBJ1-2; 8 bases match TRBD1. The sequencing here drew on cultured CD8+ T cells from PBMCs, taken from culture after CMV antigen stimulation. This receptor was obtained from a human donor in good health (CMV status not recorded). Some clones in this sample may be carry-over from other donors' samples. Written as DNA, the CDR3 is TGTGCCAGCAGCCCTACAACTTTCGGGACAGGAAGAAACTATGGCTACACCTTC. Amino acid sequence: CASSPTTFGTGRNYGYTF.